These 9 T cell receptor beta chains came from one sample sequenced in a study of human T cells and chemical hapten exposure. Stated time point: patch test 3, about 24 weeks after DPC sensitization. Described treatment: therapeutic diphenylcyclopropenone sensitization with weekly scalp DPC. Via MiXCR, TCRdb re-called the RACE reads, giving one row per CDR3 protein. Of around 70,000 distinct CDR3 sequences in the sample, 11% are singletons; the top ten hold more than 1.3%. Sequenced here: whole blood, sampled in connection with sensitization to the hapten diphenylcyclopropenone (DPC). The receptors were gathered from a woman in her 50s with alopecia areata. Some clones in this sample may be carry-over from other donors' samples.

The sample holds many counts of this clonotype. The V gene is TRBV29-1, the J gene TRBJ1-1; no clear D gene. CDR1 is SQVTM, CDR2 ANQGSEA, per germline. This CDR3 is 13 amino acids long. V was cut by 1 base and J by 1 base, with 7 bases left in between. In DNA form, the CDR3 reads TGCAGCGTTGAAGCCCATTGGAACACTGAAGCTTTCTTT. Translation gives CSVEAHWNTEAFF.

This clonotype was recorded at least ten times. The rearrangement uses TRBV7-9 and TRBJ1-1; no firm D call. The CDR3 contains 12 residues. From germline, CDR1 is SEHNR and CDR2 FQNEAQ (reference sequence). V lost 2 bases to trimming and J lost 4 bases, with 5 bases between them. CDR3 nucleotides: TGTGCCAGCAGCTTAAGTCTCACTGAAGCTTTCTTT. Translating it yields CASSLSLTEAFF. The whole variable domain, remainder taken from reference TRBV7-9 and TRBJ1-1, is DTGVSQNPRHKITKRGQNVTFRCDPISEHNRLYWYRQTLGQGPEFLTYFQNEAQLEKSRLLSDRFSAERPKGSFSTLEIQRTEQGDSAMYLCASSLSLTEAFFGQGTRLTVV.

Many counts were recorded for this clonotype. The J gene is TRBJ1-5, the V gene TRBV19; D is uncertain. The CDR3 spans 17 residues. Per germline, CDR1 LNHDA and CDR2 SQIVND (reference sequence). V shed 3 bases and J shed 7 bases, with 22 bases lying between them. CDR3 loop: CASSIILDGPNGQPQHF. CDR3 DNA sequence: TGTGCCAGTAGTATTATATTGGATGGGCCCAATGGGCAGCCCCAGCATTTT.

This chain links TRBV10-2 with TRBJ2-7; 9 bases agree with TRBD1. Germline CDR1 reads WSHSY; CDR2 reads SAAADI. The CDR3 spans 14 residues. V was clipped by 6 bases and J by 2 bases; unmatched bases: 5. DNA of the CDR3: TGCGCCAGCAGCGCGGGACAGGGCCCCTACGAGCAGTACTTC. This sequence encodes CASSAGQGPYEQYF.

This clonotype showed up many times. The V gene is TRBV18, the J gene TRBJ1-1, with D perhaps matching TRBD1 (6 bases). Germline-derived CDR1 and CDR2 are KGHSH and LQKENI. Trimming removed 3 bases at V and 11 bases at J, with 19 bases between. This CDR3 comprises 14 residues. The CDR3 coding sequence is TGTGCCAGCTCACCCCTTGCCCCACAGGGCCAGGCTTTCTTT. It is translated as CASSPLAPQGQAFF.

This clonotype occurred a few times. The V and J genes are TRBV28 and TRBJ2-1, with 9 bases that match TRBD1. CDR3 size: 15 residues. After removal of 5 bases from V and 2 bases from J, the junction contained 4 bases not matched to a gene. The germline V gene has CDR1 MDHEN and CDR2 SYDVKM. For the CDR3, the DNA is TGTGCCAGCAGTAAACAGGGGGCGGCCTACAATGAGCAGTTCTTC. Its protein is CASSKQGAAYNEQFF.

Many counts were recorded for this clonotype. J is TRBJ2-6 and V is TRBV6-5; D unclear. This CDR3 is 15 amino acids long. CDR1 and CDR2 from the germline V gene are MNHEY and SVGAGI. The V end lost 2 bases, the J end lost 2 bases, and 7 bases lay between the germline ends. The DNA for the CDR3 is TGTGCCAGCAGTTACGGCCGGGCTGGGGCCAACGTCCTGACTTTC. It codes for CASSYGRAGANVLTF.

This clonotype was recorded only once. The chain has TRBV11-2 and TRBJ2-3, with TRBD1 identical over 11 bases. Germline CDR1 and CDR2: SGHAT and FQNNGV. CDR3 size: 16 residues. Losses at the gene ends were 3 bases for V and 5 bases for J; bases not matched to a gene: 7. The CDR3 sequence: CASSFTGTGGRDTQYF. The CDR3 DNA is TGTGCCAGCAGCTTCACCGGGACAGGGGGGAGAGATACGCAGTATTTT.

This clonotype was observed many times. This rearrangement joins TRBV6-1 to TRBJ1-3; D perhaps matches TRBD1 (5 bases). Germline V gene data show CDR1 as MNHNS and CDR2 as SASEGT. V lost 6 bases and J 0 bases, leaving 12 bases between the germline ends. The CDR3 has 15 amino acids. CDR3 sequence (DNA): TGTGCCAGCAGCAGCGACAGATTCTCTGGAAACACCATATATTTT. Amino acids: CASSSDRFSGNTIYF.